This T cell receptor (beta chain) is drawn from a study of CD8 T cells in Susac syndrome. Sequencing of TCR beta was performed on blood CD8+ and CD4+ T cells. Negative isolation yielded the CD8+ and CD4+ T cells, while FACS enriched the TEMRA cells. The germline V gene has CDR1 SGHNT and CDR2 YYREEE (reference sequence). V lost 5 bases to trimming and J lost 5 bases, with 10 bases between them. The CDR3 totals 13 residues. After extraction with the RNeasy kit, roughly 0.45 to 1 ug of the RNA was reverse transcribed using random hexamers. TCRdb reanalysed the immunoSEQ multiplex PCR reads using MiXCR and keeps one entry per CDR3 protein. The data hold around 180,000 distinct CDR3 sequences, with about 94% observed a single time.

V and J are TRBV5-4 and TRBJ2-2; maybe TRBD2 (6 bases). This sequence was found in a human donor with multiple sclerosis. The sample comprised CD4+ T cells from PBMCs. CDR3 DNA: TGTGCCAGCAGGGCGGGGTCGACCGGGGAGCTGTTTTTT. It encodes CASRAGSTGELFF.